These T cell receptor beta chains were read from a single sample in a study of cytomegalovirus exposure and HLA in healthy donors. Using immunoSEQ multiplex PCR, the repertoire was profiled, and TCRdb retains in-frame clones only, with some absent. Among around 250,000 clones, roughly four fifths were seen once, and the ten largest hold under 8%. Sequenced sample: PBMCs. The receptors come from a woman aged 55-70 years in good health and CMV-seropositive. Both conserved end residues are part of each CDR3. A D gene is named only where the DNA matches it firmly. Not all rows give a size; the values are once, few, many and, for expanded clones, a class.

j_gene: TRBJ2-1; abundance: -; v_gene: TRBV2; d_gene: TRBD2; CDR3aa: CASSGTSGRYNGQFF; CDR3nt: TGTGCCAGCAGTGGGACTAGCGGGAGATACAATGGGCAGTTCTTC
j_gene: TRBJ1-6; abundance: -; v_gene: TRBV27; d_gene: TRBD1; CDR3aa: CASSPGQDNSPLHF; CDR3nt: TGTGCCAGCAGTCCGGGACAGGATAATTCACCCCTCCACTTT
j_gene: TRBJ1-5; abundance: -; v_gene: TRBV6-1; d_gene: TRBD1; CDR3aa: CATRIRQGYNQPQHF; CDR3nt: TGTGCCACCAGAATCCGACAGGGCTATAATCAGCCCCAGCATTTT
j_gene: TRBJ2-5; abundance: once; v_gene: TRBV18; d_gene: TRBD2; CDR3aa: CASSPGLAGGPGETQYF; CDR3nt: TGTGCCAGCTCACCCGGCCTAGCGGGAGGGCCTGGAGAGACCCAGTACTTC
j_gene: TRBJ2-1; abundance: -; v_gene: TRBV7-2; d_gene: TRBD1; CDR3aa: CASSPGRGDRPSEQFF; CDR3nt: TGTGCCAGCAGCCCCGGTAGAGGGGACAGGCCATCGGAGCAGTTCTTC
j_gene: TRBJ2-7; abundance: -; v_gene: TRBV5-4; d_gene: -; CDR3aa: CASSQGVEQYF; CDR3nt: TGTGCCAGCAGCCAAGGGGTCGAGCAGTACTTC
j_gene: TRBJ2-1; abundance: -; v_gene: TRBV27; d_gene: TRBD2; CDR3aa: CASSLLWTSGAYNEQFF; CDR3nt: TGTGCCAGCAGTTTATTGTGGACTAGCGGGGCTTACAATGAGCAGTTCTTC
j_gene: TRBJ1-6; abundance: -; v_gene: TRBV28; d_gene: -; CDR3aa: CASRIQGINSPLHF; CDR3nt: TGTGCCAGCAGGATTCAGGGGATTAATTCACCCCTCCACTTT
j_gene: TRBJ2-5; abundance: once; v_gene: TRBV6-5; d_gene: -; CDR3aa: CASSYLQETQYF; CDR3nt: TGTGCCAGCAGTTACCTACAAGAGACCCAGTACTTC
j_gene: TRBJ1-5; abundance: -; v_gene: TRBV6-1; d_gene: -; CDR3aa: CASSRVNQPQHF; CDR3nt: TGTGCCAGCAGCAGGGTCAACCAGCCCCAGCATTTT
j_gene: TRBJ1-1; abundance: -; v_gene: TRBV5-1; d_gene: TRBD1; CDR3aa: CASTPTGQSSEAFF; CDR3nt: TGCGCCAGCACCCCGACAGGGCAAAGTTCCGAAGCTTTCTTT
j_gene: TRBJ1-5; abundance: -; v_gene: TRBV28; d_gene: -; CDR3aa: CASSPGPTASNQPQHF; CDR3nt: TGTGCCAGCAGTCCCGGACCGACAGCTAGCAATCAGCCCCAGCATTTT
j_gene: TRBJ2-1; abundance: -; v_gene: TRBV7-9; d_gene: TRBD2; CDR3aa: CASSLLGLGGVSNEQFF; CDR3nt: TGTGCCAGCAGCTTATTAGGACTGGGAGGGGTATCCAATGAGCAGTTCTTC
j_gene: TRBJ1-2; abundance: -; v_gene: TRBV19; d_gene: -; CDR3aa: CASSQGIPDGYTF; CDR3nt: TGTGCCAGTAGTCAGGGGATCCCTGATGGCTACACCTTC
j_gene: TRBJ1-1; abundance: -; v_gene: TRBV5-1; d_gene: -; CDR3aa: CASSRAGQDTEAFF; CDR3nt: TGCGCCAGCAGCCGGGCAGGGCAGGACACTGAAGCTTTCTTT
j_gene: TRBJ1-4; abundance: few; v_gene: TRBV29-1; d_gene: TRBD1; CDR3aa: CSVDPGQGDEKLFF; CDR3nt: TGCAGCGTTGACCCGGGACAGGGAGATGAAAAACTGTTTTTT
j_gene: TRBJ2-2; abundance: -; v_gene: TRBV7-9; d_gene: -; CDR3aa: CASSLGAGLTGELFF; CDR3nt: TGTGCCAGCAGCTTGGGGGCAGGTCTCACCGGGGAGCTATTTTTT
j_gene: TRBJ2-5; abundance: -; v_gene: TRBV12-5; d_gene: TRBD1; CDR3aa: CASGLGGGWETQYF; CDR3nt: TGTGCTAGTGGTTTGGGAGGGGGCTGGGAGACCCAGTACTTC
j_gene: TRBJ1-4; abundance: few; v_gene: TRBV6-5; d_gene: -; CDR3aa: CASSLGATNEKLFF; CDR3nt: TGTGCCAGCAGCCTAGGAGCAACTAATGAAAAACTGTTTTTT
j_gene: TRBJ2-5; abundance: few; v_gene: TRBV29-1; d_gene: -; CDR3aa: CSVDGLYQETQYF; CDR3nt: TGCAGCGTTGACGGACTGTACCAAGAGACCCAGTACTTC
j_gene: TRBJ1-2; abundance: -; v_gene: TRBV30; d_gene: -; CDR3aa: CAWSGGRADHYGYTF; CDR3nt: TGTGCCTGGAGTGGGGGGCGGGCTGATCATTATGGCTACACCTTC
j_gene: TRBJ2-6; abundance: -; v_gene: TRBV6-5; d_gene: -; CDR3aa: CASSLSGSNVLTF; CDR3nt: TGTGCCAGCAGCCTCAGCGGGTCCAACGTCCTGACTTTC
j_gene: TRBJ1-4; abundance: -; v_gene: TRBV6-5; d_gene: TRBD1; CDR3aa: CASSYSPGGYEKLFF; CDR3nt: TGTGCCAGCAGTTACTCTCCAGGGGGTTATGAAAAACTGTTTTTT
j_gene: TRBJ2-1; abundance: -; v_gene: TRBV4-2; d_gene: TRBD2; CDR3aa: CASSQGTSVYNEQFF; CDR3nt: TGTGCCAGCAGCCAAGGGACTAGCGTTTACAATGAGCAGTTCTTC
j_gene: TRBJ2-2; abundance: -; v_gene: TRBV7-8; d_gene: -; CDR3aa: CASSSIGGPFYGELFF; CDR3nt: TGTGCCAGCAGCTCGATCGGGGGGCCGTTCTACGGGGAGCTGTTTTTT
j_gene: TRBJ2-7; abundance: -; v_gene: TRBV9; d_gene: TRBD2; CDR3aa: CASSPHGLADEQYF; CDR3nt: TGTGCCAGCAGCCCCCACGGACTAGCAGACGAGCAGTACTTC
j_gene: TRBJ2-7; abundance: -; v_gene: TRBV6-6; d_gene: -; CDR3aa: CASSPYGQSKYF; CDR3nt: TGTGCCAGCAGTCCCTACGGACAGTCGAAGTACTTC
j_gene: TRBJ1-4; abundance: -; v_gene: TRBV25-1; d_gene: -; CDR3aa: CASTPSGVEKLFF; CDR3nt: TGTGCCAGCACCCCCTCGGGGGTTGAAAAACTGTTTTTT
j_gene: TRBJ2-2; abundance: -; v_gene: TRBV27; d_gene: -; CDR3aa: CASSLWATGELFF; CDR3nt: TGTGCCAGCAGTTTATGGGCCACCGGGGAGCTGTTTTTT
j_gene: TRBJ1-1; abundance: once; v_gene: TRBV30; d_gene: -; CDR3aa: CAWREMNTEAFF; CDR3nt: TGTGCCTGGAGAGAGATGAACACTGAAGCTTTCTTT
j_gene: TRBJ1-1; abundance: -; v_gene: TRBV11-2; d_gene: -; CDR3aa: CASSFSAGLNTEAFF; CDR3nt: TGTGCCAGCAGCTTTTCCGCAGGGCTGAACACTGAAGCTTTCTTT
j_gene: TRBJ1-1; abundance: -; v_gene: TRBV19; d_gene: -; CDR3aa: CASSPKAGGHTAEAFF; CDR3nt: TGTGCCAGTAGCCCTAAGGCCGGTGGACACACCGCTGAAGCTTTCTTT